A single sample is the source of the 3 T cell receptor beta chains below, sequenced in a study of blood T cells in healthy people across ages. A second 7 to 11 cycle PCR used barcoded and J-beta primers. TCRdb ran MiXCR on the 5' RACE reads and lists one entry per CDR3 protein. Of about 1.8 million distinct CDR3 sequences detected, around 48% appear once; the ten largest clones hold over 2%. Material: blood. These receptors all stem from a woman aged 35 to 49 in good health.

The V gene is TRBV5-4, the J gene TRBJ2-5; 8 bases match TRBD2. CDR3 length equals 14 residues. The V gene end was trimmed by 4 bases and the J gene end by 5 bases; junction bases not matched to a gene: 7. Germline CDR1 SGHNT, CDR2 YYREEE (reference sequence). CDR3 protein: CASSPGGPWETQYF. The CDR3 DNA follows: TGTGCCAGCAGCCCGGGGGGGCCATGGGAGACCCAGTACTTC.

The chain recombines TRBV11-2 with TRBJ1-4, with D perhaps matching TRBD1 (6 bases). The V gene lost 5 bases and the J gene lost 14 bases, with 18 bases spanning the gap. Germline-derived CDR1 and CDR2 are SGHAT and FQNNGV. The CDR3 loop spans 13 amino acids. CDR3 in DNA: TGTGCCAGCAGCCCAACTACAGGGAGTAGGCTGTTTTTT. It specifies CASSPTTGSRLFF.

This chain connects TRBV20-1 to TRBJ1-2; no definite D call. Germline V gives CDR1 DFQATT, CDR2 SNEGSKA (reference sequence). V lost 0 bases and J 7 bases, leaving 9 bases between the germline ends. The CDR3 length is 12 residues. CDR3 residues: CSARENIGGYTF. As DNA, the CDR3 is TGCAGTGCTAGAGAGAACATAGGTGGCTACACCTTC.